A selection of T cell receptor beta chains follows, all from one sample in a study of identical twins. TCRdb redid the calling of the 5' RACE reads with MiXCR, one entry per CDR3 protein. The repertoire holds 1,800,000 or so distinct CDR3 sequences, about 32% seen once, with over 0.25% in the top ten. Specimen: cord blood. All receptors derive from a newborn girl in good health. The CDR3 runs from the conserved cysteine through the conserved F or W. The D gene is left open where the match is weak. Some rows mark clone size as missing; the rest say once, few, many or name a class of expanded clone.

>NA|few|TRBV5-1|TRBJ2-1
CASRQNSYNEQFF
TGCGCCAGCAGGCAGAACTCCTACAATGAGCAGTTCTTC
>NA|few|TRBV12-3/TRBV12-4|TRBJ1-1
CASSLWENTEAFF
TGTGCCAGCAGTTTATGGGAGAACACTGAAGCTTTCTTT
>TRBD1|NA|TRBV20-1|TRBJ1-2
CSARVGQGYYGYTF
TGCAGTGCTAGAGTGGGACAGGGATACTATGGCTACACCTTC
>TRBD1|few|TRBV5-1|TRBJ2-4
CASRETGFLDIQYF
TGCGCCAGCAGAGAGACAGGGTTTTTGGACATTCAGTACTTC
>NA|NA|TRBV3-1|TRBJ1-1
CASSLLDVNTEAFF
TGTGCCAGCAGCCTGCTAGACGTGAACACTGAAGCTTTCTTT
>TRBD1|few|TRBV5-1|TRBJ2-7
CASSLGDSPFGEQYF
TGCGCCAGCAGCTTGGGGGACAGCCCCTTCGGAGAGCAGTACTTC
>TRBD1|few|TRBV2|TRBJ1-2
CASYGDRYYGYTF
TGTGCCAGCTACGGGGACAGGTATTATGGCTACACCTTC
>TRBD1|many|TRBV10-3|TRBJ1-2
CAIRTGQTPGGYGYTF
TGTGCCATCAGGACGGGACAGACCCCGGGGGGTTATGGCTACACCTTC
>TRBD2|NA|TRBV25-1|TRBJ2-1
CASTPGLAGGWEQFF
TGTGCCAGCACCCCGGGACTAGCGGGAGGATGGGAGCAGTTCTTC
>NA|few|TRBV30|TRBJ1-6
CAWSWGRVNSPLHF
TGTGCCTGGAGTTGGGGGCGAGTTAATTCACCCCTCCACTTT
>NA|NA|TRBV6-2/TRBV6-3|TRBJ2-7
CASSYRPSAVYEQYF
TGTGCCAGCAGTTACCGGCCTAGCGCCGTCTACGAGCAGTACTTC
>NA|few|TRBV6-6|TRBJ1-1
CASSKLGGGDEAFF
TGTGCCAGCAGTAAACTAGGTGGGGGAGATGAAGCTTTCTTT
>NA|NA|TRBV2|TRBJ2-6
CASRVQVSGANVLTF
TGTGCCAGCAGGGTCCAGGTCTCTGGGGCCAACGTCCTGACTTTC
>NA|few|TRBV28|TRBJ2-1
CASSATPLGEDEQFF
TGTGCCAGCAGTGCCACGCCGTTAGGGGAGGATGAGCAGTTCTTC
>NA|few|TRBV10-3|TRBJ2-5
CAISEKGGTQYF
TGTGCCATCAGTGAAAAGGGAGGGACCCAGTACTTC
>NA|few|TRBV28|TRBJ1-5
CASSTGSLRPQHF
TGTGCCAGCAGCACAGGGTCGCTGAGGCCCCAGCATTTT
>NA|NA|TRBV21-1|TRBJ2-4
CASSKLGRVGSSSYNEQYF
TGTGCCAGCAGCAAATTGGGCAGGGTTGGGTCGAGCTCCTACAATGAGCAGTACTTC
>NA|few|TRBV20-1|TRBJ1-2
CSAATETYGYTF
TGCAGTGCCGCGACAGAGACCTATGGCTACACCTTC
>NA|NA|TRBV12-5|TRBJ2-5
CARPGETQYF
TGTGCTAGGCCTGGAGAGACCCAGTACTTC
>TRBD2|few|TRBV5-1|TRBJ2-5
CASSRGAGGSETQYF
TGCGCCAGCAGCCGCGGGGCGGGGGGGTCAGAGACCCAGTACTTC
>NA|NA|TRBV9|TRBJ2-4
CASSPERGRPYF
TGTGCCAGCAGCCCAGAAAGGGGGAGACCGTACTTC
>TRBD1|NA|TRBV7-8|TRBJ1-2
CASSVGTDSYYGYTF
TGTGCCAGCAGCGTTGGGACAGATTCTTACTATGGCTACACCTTC
>NA|NA|TRBV20-1|TRBJ2-7
CSAKGWTYEQYF
TGCAGTGCTAAGGGCTGGACCTACGAGCAGTACTTC
>TRBD1|NA|TRBV10-3|TRBJ1-4
CAIGDRGIEKLFF
TGTGCCATCGGGGACAGGGGAATAGAAAAACTGTTTTTT
>TRBD1|NA|TRBV5-1|TRBJ2-7
CASSLETGVGEQYF
TGCGCCAGCAGCCTAGAGACAGGGGTCGGTGAGCAGTACTTC
>NA|NA|TRBV20-1|TRBJ2-1
CSATLARGPNEQFF
TGCAGTGCTACCCTCGCCCGAGGGCCCAATGAGCAGTTCTTC
>NA|few|TRBV10-3|TRBJ2-1
CAISPDLSSYNEQFF
TGTGCCATCAGTCCGGACTTGAGCTCCTACAATGAGCAGTTCTTC
>NA|NA|TRBV12-3/TRBV12-4|TRBJ2-3
CASVLRVIGTDTQYF
TGTGCCAGCGTACTTAGGGTGATTGGCACAGATACGCAGTATTTT
>TRBD1|many|TRBV10-3|TRBJ2-3
CAIRQGDTQYF
TGTGCCATCAGACAGGGGGATACGCAGTATTTT
>TRBD1|NA|TRBV20-1|TRBJ1-5
CSALIQGIGNQPQHF
TGCAGTGCTTTAATACAGGGGATTGGCAATCAGCCCCAGCATTTT
>NA|many|TRBV12-5|TRBJ2-3
CASGPSGTDTQYF
TGTGCTAGTGGTCCTAGTGGAACAGATACGCAGTATTTT
>NA|few|TRBV20-1|TRBJ2-7
CSASTRISSEQYF
TGCAGTGCTAGCACTAGGATATCTAGCGAGCAGTACTTC
>NA|NA|TRBV15|TRBJ2-7
CATSGDPYEQYF
TGTGCCACCAGCGGAGATCCCTACGAGCAGTACTTC
>TRBD1|NA|TRBV7-2|TRBJ2-5
CASRPTGGPYNEQYF
TGTGCCAGCAGGCCCACAGGGGGCCCTTACAATGAGCAGTACTTC
>TRBD1|NA|TRBV6-5|TRBJ1-5
CASSQDRGQDQPQHF
TGTGCCAGCAGCCAGGACAGGGGGCAGGATCAGCCCCAGCATTTT
>TRBD2|few|TRBV27|TRBJ2-3
CASTGSRGGTDTQYF
TGTGCCAGCACCGGATCTCGGGGGGGCACAGATACGCAGTATTTT
>TRBD1|NA|TRBV7-9|TRBJ1-3
CASSWGTGSRNTIYF
TGTGCCAGCAGCTGGGGGACAGGCTCACGAAACACCATATATTTT
>TRBD2|few|TRBV7-9|TRBJ2-1
CASSLGTSGDYNEQFF
TGTGCCAGCAGCTTAGGGACTAGCGGGGACTACAATGAGCAGTTCTTC
>NA|NA|TRBV3-1|TRBJ1-5
CASSQKGGQPQHF
TGTGCCAGCAGCCAAAAGGGGGGGCAGCCCCAGCATTTT
>TRBD2|few|TRBV10-3|TRBJ2-1
CAISERTSGSNEQFF
TGTGCCATCAGTGAGCGGACTAGCGGGAGCAATGAGCAGTTCTTC
>TRBD2|NA|TRBV29-1|TRBJ2-5
CSVALGLAGANEQYF
TGCAGCGTCGCCTTGGGGCTAGCGGGGGCCAATGAGCAGTACTTC
>NA|NA|TRBV9|TRBJ2-2
CASSEGGLNTGELFF
TGTGCCAGCAGCGAAGGCGGGTTGAACACCGGGGAGCTGTTTTTT
>TRBD2|few|TRBV20-1|TRBJ2-7
CSASFSGSSYEQYF
TGCAGTGCTAGTTTTAGCGGGAGCTCCTACGAGCAGTACTTC
>NA|many|TRBV10-3|TRBJ2-7
CAISEDSYEQYF
TGTGCCATCAGTGAGGACTCCTACGAGCAGTACTTC
>NA|NA|TRBV20-1|TRBJ2-7
CSETTISYEQYF
TGCAGTGAAACGACTATTTCCTACGAGCAGTACTTC
>NA|NA|TRBV2|TRBJ2-1
CASSEIGSGYNEQFF
TGTGCCAGCAGTGAGATTGGGAGCGGCTACAATGAGCAGTTCTTC
>NA|many|TRBV14|TRBJ2-7
CASSPRLVGEQYF
TGTGCCAGCAGCCCCCGACTAGTAGGCGAGCAGTACTTC
>NA|few|TRBV2|TRBJ1-6
CASSERVYNSPLHF
TGTGCCAGCAGTGAGCGGGTTTATAATTCACCCCTCCACTTT
>NA|few|TRBV6-6|TRBJ2-1
CASSVTRVNEQFF
TGTGCCAGCAGTGTGACTAGGGTCAATGAGCAGTTCTTC
>TRBD1|NA|TRBV7-9|TRBJ1-2
CASSRIGDREGYTF
TGTGCCAGCAGCCGAATTGGTGACAGGGAGGGCTACACCTTC
>NA|NA|TRBV7-2|TRBJ1-6
CASSFSPMTSPLHF
TGTGCCAGCAGCTTCAGTCCTATGACTTCACCCCTCCACTTT
>NA|NA|TRBV6-2/TRBV6-3|TRBJ1-1
CASNRGAEAFF
TGTGCCAGCAACCGGGGGGCTGAAGCTTTCTTT
>NA|many|TRBV5-1|TRBJ1-2
CASSLASLYGYTF
TGCGCCAGCAGCTTGGCCAGCTTATATGGCTACACCTTC
>TRBD2|few|TRBV20-1|TRBJ2-3
CSATSGTSTDTQYF
TGCAGTGCTACTAGCGGGACTAGCACAGATACGCAGTATTTT
>NA|NA|TRBV20-1|TRBJ1-2
CSARFPGQNYGYTF
TGCAGTGCTAGATTTCCGGGACAAAACTATGGCTACACCTTC
>TRBD2|few|TRBV20-1|TRBJ2-3
CSAVLAGGPTDTQYF
TGCAGTGCCGTACTAGCGGGAGGCCCCACAGATACGCAGTATTTT
>NA|many|TRBV27|TRBJ1-2
CASSFAQSNYGYTF
TGTGCCAGCAGTTTCGCCCAATCTAACTATGGCTACACCTTC
>TRBD1|NA|TRBV28|TRBJ1-2
CASSDRGRGGGYTF
TGTGCCAGCAGTGACAGGGGAAGGGGAGGTGGCTACACCTTC
>TRBD2|many|TRBV28|TRBJ2-7
CATRLAGAYEQYF
TGTGCCACCCGACTAGCGGGAGCCTACGAGCAGTACTTC